This TCR beta chain was recovered during a study of spatial heterogeneity in lung cancer. Turning to the study itself: The study observed each unique TCR and UMI combination more than ten times on average in raw reads.

Study-wide points: Tumoral mutation counts were tracked by counts of expanded intratumoral alpha and beta TCRs.

By share, this clonotype ranks as medium-sized. Its antigen is unknown. Documented time point: sample taken at primary tumor resection. CDR1 is SNHLY, CDR2 FYNNEI, per germline. J lost 0 bases, V lost 7 bases, and 3 bases had no gene match. This CDR3 comprises 14 residues. MiXCR, applied by TCRdb to the 5' RACE reads, yields one record per CDR3 protein. The repertoire holds about 1,400 distinct CDR3 sequences, with 13% as singletons. The TCR was taken from a female donor with early-stage non-small cell lung cancer. Material: lung tumor tissue, obtained at surgery. J is TRBJ2-7 and V is TRBV2, with TRBD2 matching over 10 bases. The CDR3 reads CASTSGGHSYEQYF. Written as DNA, the CDR3 is TGTGCCAGCACTAGCGGGGGCCACTCCTACGAGCAGTACTTC.